A selection of T cell receptor beta chains follows, all from one sample in a study of cytomegalovirus exposure and HLA in healthy donors. Assay: immunoSEQ multiplex PCR; the TCRdb copy retains only in-frame clones and omits some. Counted here are around 200,000 clones, about 80% occurring once; the ten biggest clones make up around 2.8%. The sample comprised PBMCs. All receptors derive from a woman in her fifties or sixties in good health and CMV-seropositive. CDR3s include the opening cysteine and the closing phenylalanine or tryptophan.

v_gene	CDR3aa
TRBV19	CASSGRDRYGYTF
TRBV5-8	CASSLVEGSGNTGELFF
TRBV10-3	CATGLHYNEQFF
TRBV25-1	CASSNPQGLNTEAFF
TRBV6-5	CASYYRYPPTEAFF
TRBV27	CASSARNRGSNEKLFF
TRBV27	CASSGLAAVRGQETQYF
TRBV23-1	CASSQSRGNQPQHF
TRBV5-1	CASSVDSYYEQYF
TRBV28	CASSTTGFYGYTF
TRBV6-1	CASRTGVLISGYTF
TRBV4-3	CASSQDPVPNYGYTF
TRBV9	CASIRTAKQFF
TRBV18	CASSPGQGINSPLHF
TRBV18	CASSPLQGLSGSSYEQYF
TRBV2	CASSPGTQSGNTIYF
TRBV6-6	CASRRQGAHEQYF
TRBV4-3	CASSPRPPGTSGGASGANVLTF
TRBV7-9	CSSSLAGGIDYGYTF
TRBV5-1	CASSLGQGNEKLFF
TRBV14	CASSQGLAGGGNEQFF
TRBV5-1	CASSSASGGPYEQYF
TRBV6-5	CASSYSRITEAFF
TRBV5-1	CASSLASGDQPQHF
TRBV4-2	CASSQRGYGRGAMNTEAFF
TRBV9	CASSARQGWGEQYF
TRBV4-1	CASSQDFGVEQYF
TRBV10-3	CAISRQGAKNTEAFF
TRBV27	CASSLIAGASDTQYF
TRBV6-1	CASSAYRDNQPQHF
TRBV5-1	CASSARTSGGGNEQFF
TRBV7-9	CASSSNMNTEAFF
TRBV2	CASSGGGTVQETQYF
TRBV6-5	CASSFRDTGNIQYF
TRBV10-3	CAASTGDSNQPQHF
TRBV6-5	CASSYTGGNQPQHF
TRBV19	CASSSRFQSPLTDTQYF
TRBV9	CASSGRDRSGYTF
TRBV6-5	CASSYSGVYQPQHF
TRBV4-2	CASSQDPTRETQYF
TRBV2	CASSADREQFF
TRBV7-3	CASRAGQGGTEAFF
TRBV21-1	CASSKGSWTSCKTQYF
TRBV30	CAWSVMQGRNQPQHF
TRBV5-6	CASSRQGELLETQYF
TRBV10-2	CASNKGASYNEQFF
TRBV7-9	CASSRSGAGANVLTF
TRBV6-4	CASMALHGGTGANVLTF
TRBV5-1	CASSLLGDSTDTQYF
TRBV9	CASSVDGGGYNEQFF
TRBV2	CASTNRGETQYF
TRBV30	CAWSGYGVNYEQYF
TRBV5-4	CASSSKQGQGYGYTF
TRBV28	CASRGGDSGANVLTF
TRBV10-3	CAITGQIYEQYF
TRBV25-1	CASTEYGGEKLFF
TRBV29-1	CSVEAGEAFF
TRBV7-2	CASSSTSGTYEQYF